This T cell receptor (beta chain) derives from a study of T cells after yellow fever vaccination. Losses at the gene ends were 6 bases for V and 5 bases for J; bases not matched to a gene: 10. CDR3 size: 14 residues. Germline CDR1 and CDR2: LNHDA and SQIVND (reference sequence). TCRdb processed the 5' RACE reads anew with MiXCR; each CDR3 protein has one entry. The profile covers about 68,000 distinct CDR3 sequences, with approximately 7% appearing a single time and around 37% taken by the ten largest. This TCR was recovered from a man in his late teens or twenties who received the YFV17D yellow fever vaccine. The genes are TRBV19 and TRBJ2-7; 7 bases agree with TRBD1. Material: CD8+ T cells sorted from PBMCs, obtained roughly 46 days after the first yellow fever vaccination. The CDR3 DNA reads as TGTGCCAGTAGACTCCAGGGGGTGGAAAACGAGCAGTACTTC. This sequence encodes CASRLQGVENEQYF. Using reference TRBV19 and TRBJ2-7 for the parts outside the CDR3, the full variable domain is DGGITQSPKYLFRKEGQNVTLSCEQNLNHDAMYWYRQDPGQGLRLIYYSQIVNDFQKGDIAEGYSVSREKKESFPLTVTSAQKNPTAFYLCASRLQGVENEQYFGPGTRLTVT.